The clone carrying this T cell receptor (beta chain) has ten or more counts. Its target is not known. These data come from a study of regulatory T cells in long-lasting Graves disease. Overall study findings and caveats: The researchers studied only peripheral blood, not thyroid tissue. There was favoring of TRBV28, TRBJ1-2 and TRBJ2-5 in persistent disease.

Germline-derived CDR1 and CDR2 are GTSNPN and SVGIG (reference sequence). Trimming took 1 base from V and 0 from J, leaving 7 bases between them. This CDR3 has 15 residues. Time point denoted: newly diagnosed GD, antithyroid drugs for less than 3 months. Extracted PBMC RNA gave rise to the TCR library. The authors diagnosed Graves' disease using American Thyroid Association guidelines. In building TCR beta libraries, iRepertoire HTBI primers were used together with Arm-PCR of CDR3 regions. MiXCR, applied by TCRdb to the multiplex PCR reads, yields one record per CDR3 protein. The sample records 450,000 to 700,000 distinct CDR3 sequences, roughly 14% being singletons. Separately, the same data were catalogued under a study of T cells in Graves' hyperthyroidism and ophthalmopathy. This second study notes: Diagnosis of hyperthyroidism was new in patients aged 18 to 65, and its duration was under 2 months.

The sample was peripheral blood mononuclear cells (PBMCs), taken at new diagnosis, from a patient treated with antithyroid drugs. This TCR was recovered from a man aged 30 to 45 with Graves disease. The chain links TRBV30 to TRBJ2-6; unclear D gene. For the CDR3, the DNA is TGTGCCTGGAGTGGACGATTCTCTGGGGCCAACGTCCTGACTTTC. It encodes CAWSGRFSGANVLTF.